This T cell receptor beta chain is from a study of T cells after yellow fever vaccination. About the study: Preparation of the low-cell-number fractions used SMART-Seq v4 Ultra Low Input.

General observations from the study: A faster peak, day 5 versus 15, was reached by the weaker secondary response. Most primary-vaccination clones reappeared after the booster (approximately 95% CD4, roughly 88% CD8).

About this clonotype itself: The target antigen is unknown. Sequence at one end of the junction differs from germline and may be a read error.

5'RACE template switching generated TCR cDNA, adding a universal primer site and UMIs. A single record per CDR3 protein comes from TCRdb applying MiXCR to the 5' RACE reads. The sample lists 250,000 to 300,000 distinct CDR3 sequences; about an eighth were seen once. Germline CDR1 SGHTA, CDR2 FQGNSA. This CDR3 region has 18 residues. The clonotype comes from a man between 25 and 39 years old who received the YFV17D yellow fever vaccine. Material: CD4+ T cells sorted from PBMCs, obtained 45 days after the yellow fever booster vaccination. The rearrangement uses TRBV7-2 and TRBJ2-1, with D perhaps assigned TRBD1 or TRBD2 (5 bases each). CDR3 nucleotide sequence: TGTGCCAACAGCTCAGCCGGTTTTGGGGGAAGCTCCTACAATGAGCAGTTCTTC. Residues: CANSSAGFGGSSYNEQFF.